Listed below are T cell receptor beta chains from one sample, sequenced in a study of radiotherapy plus CTLA-4 blockade in lung cancer. TCRdb's table, derived via immunoSEQ multiplex PCR, lists solely in-frame clones and lacks some. This table has 80,000 or so clones, under 80% appearing once. Here the sequenced sample was peripheral blood, taken from a patient treated with radiotherapy plus ipilimumab. These receptors were obtained from a human donor with non-small cell lung cancer who had a partial response to radiotherapy plus ipilimumab. Some clones in this sample may be carry-over from other donors' samples. CDR3s include the opening cysteine and the closing phenylalanine or tryptophan. A D gene is named only where the DNA matches it firmly. Size values are once, few and many counts, or a class for expanded clones, and some rows have none.

TRBJ2-3	NA	17	TRBD1	TRBV7-8	CASSPLGQGAWADTQYF	TGTGCCAGCAGCCCCCTCGGACAGGGGGCTTGGGCAGATACGCAGTATTTT
TRBJ2-7	NA	15	NA	TRBV11-3	CASSRTPGGSYEQYF	TGTGCCAGCAGCCGAACCCCCGGGGGCTCCTACGAGCAGTACTTC
TRBJ1-2	NA	12	TRBD1	TRBV5-6	CASSPGDSGYTF	TGTGCCAGCAGCCCGGGGGACAGTGGCTACACCTTC
TRBJ2-5	NA	19	TRBD2	TRBV19	CASSMIAGRQAGLLETQYF	TGTGCCAGTAGTATGATAGCGGGAAGGCAAGCGGGATTATTGGAGACCCAGTACTTC
TRBJ2-3	NA	17	TRBD2	TRBV7-9	CASSSDIWRGGTDTQYF	TGTGCCAGCAGCTCGGACATATGGCGGGGGGGGACAGATACGCAGTATTTT
TRBJ1-6	NA	17	TRBD1	TRBV4-1	CASSQDRSGGEGSPLHF	TGCGCCAGCAGCCAAGATAGATCAGGGGGCGAGGGTTCACCCCTCCACTTT
TRBJ1-6	NA	15	TRBD1	TRBV6-4	CASSARTGNDSPLHF	TGTGCCAGCAGTGCCCGGACAGGGAATGATTCACCCCTCCACTTT
TRBJ1-6	NA	16	TRBD1	TRBV4-3	CASSRDGQGENSPLHF	TGCGCCAGCAGCCGGGACGGACAGGGGGAAAATTCACCCCTCCACTTT
TRBJ1-3	NA	14	NA	TRBV5-4	CASSWGDGGNTIYF	TGTGCCAGCAGCTGGGGGGACGGAGGAAACACCATATATTTT
TRBJ2-7	NA	15	NA	TRBV21-1	CASSKVQGTIHEQYF	TGTGCCAGCAGCAAAGTGCAGGGTACTATCCACGAGCAGTACTTC
TRBJ1-1	NA	14	NA	TRBV13	CASSPREWGTEAFF	TGTGCCAGCAGCCCACGGGAGTGGGGCACTGAAGCTTTCTTT
TRBJ2-7	many	18	TRBD2	TRBV7-2	CASSLWPNGETSGYEQYF	TGTGCCAGCAGCTTATGGCCCAACGGGGAGACTAGCGGGTACGAGCAGTACTTC
TRBJ2-2	NA	17	TRBD2	TRBV9	CASSAWGLAGYTGELFF	TGTGCCAGCAGCGCGTGGGGACTAGCGGGCTACACCGGGGAGCTGTTTTTT
TRBJ2-1	once	15	TRBD2	TRBV5-4	CASSLGLVGFDEQFF	TGTGCCAGCAGTCTGGGACTAGTGGGGTTCGATGAGCAGTTCTTC
TRBJ2-5	NA	13	NA	TRBV6-5	CASSTVVGREQYF	TGTGCCAGCAGTACCGTTGTAGGCCGGGAGCAGTACTTC
TRBJ1-6	NA	14	NA	TRBV6-4	CASSVGVVNSPLHF	TGTGCCAGCAGTGTCGGGGTTGTTAATTCACCCCTCCACTTT
TRBJ1-1	NA	16	NA	TRBV4-3	CASSQVPGGANTEAFF	TGCGCCAGCAGCCAAGTCCCGGGGGGCGCGAACACTGAAGCTTTCTTT
TRBJ2-4	NA	16	TRBD2	TRBV9	CASSVSGRGGLNIQYF	TGTGCCAGCAGCGTGTCTGGACGGGGGGGCTTGAACATTCAGTACTTC
TRBJ1-5	NA	17	NA	TRBV4-2	CASSQDLLGGGNQPQHF	TGTGCCAGCAGCCAAGATTTATTGGGGGGTGGCAATCAGCCCCAGCATTTT
TRBJ2-7	NA	11	NA	TRBV30	CAWSVLGEQYF	TGTGCCTGGAGTGTACTAGGCGAGCAGTACTTC
TRBJ1-1	NA	15	TRBD1	TRBV28	CASSLFTRGVTEAFF	TGTGCCAGCAGTTTATTTACCAGGGGGGTCACTGAAGCTTTCTTT
TRBJ1-5	few	15	TRBD1	TRBV19	CASSIVGTGRQPQHF	TGTGCCAGTAGTATAGTTGGGACAGGGAGGCAGCCCCAGCATTTT